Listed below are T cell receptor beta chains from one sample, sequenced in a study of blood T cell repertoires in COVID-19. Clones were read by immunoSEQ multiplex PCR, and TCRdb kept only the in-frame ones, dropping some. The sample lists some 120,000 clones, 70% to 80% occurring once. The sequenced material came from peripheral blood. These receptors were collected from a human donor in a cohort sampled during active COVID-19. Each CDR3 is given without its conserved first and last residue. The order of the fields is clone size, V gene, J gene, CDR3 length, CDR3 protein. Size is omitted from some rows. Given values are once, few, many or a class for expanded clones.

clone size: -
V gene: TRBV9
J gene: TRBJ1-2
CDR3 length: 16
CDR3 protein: ASSPIFGDRGHDYGYT

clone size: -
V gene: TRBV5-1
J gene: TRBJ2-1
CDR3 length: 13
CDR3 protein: ASSAGQGSYNEQF

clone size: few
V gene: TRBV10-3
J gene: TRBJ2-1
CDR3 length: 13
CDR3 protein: AISESVLLYNEQF

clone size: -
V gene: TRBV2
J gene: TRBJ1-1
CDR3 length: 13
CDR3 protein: ASRPGQTKNTEAF

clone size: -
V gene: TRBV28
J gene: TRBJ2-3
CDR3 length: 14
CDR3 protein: ASSYPGTGRVDTQY

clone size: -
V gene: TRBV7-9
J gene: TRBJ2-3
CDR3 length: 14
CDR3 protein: ASSSSLTGGTDTQY

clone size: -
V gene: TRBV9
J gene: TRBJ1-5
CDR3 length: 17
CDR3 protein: ASSLTGYGSLFPNQPQH

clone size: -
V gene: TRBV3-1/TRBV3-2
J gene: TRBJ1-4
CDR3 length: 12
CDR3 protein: ASSLRGGREKLF

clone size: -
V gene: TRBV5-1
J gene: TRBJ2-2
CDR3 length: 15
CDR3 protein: ASSLEGARAWTGELF

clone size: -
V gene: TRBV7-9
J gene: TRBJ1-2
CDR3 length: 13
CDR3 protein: ASSPPGQINYGYT

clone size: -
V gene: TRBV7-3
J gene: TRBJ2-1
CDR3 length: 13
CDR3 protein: ASSLVGGSYNEQF

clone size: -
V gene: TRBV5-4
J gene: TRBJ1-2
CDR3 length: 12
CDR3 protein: ASSTGQVPYGYT

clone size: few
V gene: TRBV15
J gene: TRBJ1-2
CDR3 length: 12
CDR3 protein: ATSGRDSSYGYT

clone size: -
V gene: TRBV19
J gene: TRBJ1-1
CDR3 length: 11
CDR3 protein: ASSFTRNTEAF

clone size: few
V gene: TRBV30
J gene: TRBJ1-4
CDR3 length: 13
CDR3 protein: AWSVLGGRNEKLF

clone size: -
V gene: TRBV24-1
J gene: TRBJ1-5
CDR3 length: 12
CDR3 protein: ATSDLRTSQPQH

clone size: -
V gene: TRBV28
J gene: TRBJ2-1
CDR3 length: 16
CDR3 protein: ASSTRGTSGGSYNEQF

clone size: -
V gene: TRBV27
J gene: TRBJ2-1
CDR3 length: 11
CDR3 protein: ASSYTSDHEQF

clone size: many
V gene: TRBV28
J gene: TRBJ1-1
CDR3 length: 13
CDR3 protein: ASTLSGGGNTEAF

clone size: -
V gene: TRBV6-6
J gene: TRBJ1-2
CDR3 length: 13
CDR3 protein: ASSSPGQTNYGYT

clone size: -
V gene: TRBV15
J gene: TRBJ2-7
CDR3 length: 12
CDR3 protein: ATSRDLAGTEQY

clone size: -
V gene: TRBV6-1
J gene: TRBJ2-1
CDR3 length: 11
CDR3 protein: ASSEARRSEQF

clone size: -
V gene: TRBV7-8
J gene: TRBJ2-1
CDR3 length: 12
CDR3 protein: ASSPRRAGNEQF

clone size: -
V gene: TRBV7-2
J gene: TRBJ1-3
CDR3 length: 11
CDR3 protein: ASSLQFGNTIY

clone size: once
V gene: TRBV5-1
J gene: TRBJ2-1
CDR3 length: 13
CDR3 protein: ASSPVATSDNEQF